This paragraph covers one T cell receptor (beta chain) sequence. This clone was counted between two and nine times. Its antigen is not yet known. Base qualities are missing; no much larger clone stands one base away. The sample originates from a study of cytomegalovirus exposure and HLA in healthy donors (dated by TCRdb to the late 2010s). Regarding the research as a whole: An earlier analysis of roughly 570 of the donors reported 250 to 300 Gb of sequence data and about 120 million unique TCR beta sequences obtained from about 170 million T cells. Of the roughly 400 genotyped donors, 81% fell in the genetic ancestry cluster associated with self-reported Caucasian donors. To study patterns of TCR occurrence, a later analysis re-analyzed previously published TCR beta repertoires from several hundred donors and added high-resolution HLA genotyping. Alongside the repertoire data, information on donor age, sex, ethnicity and CMV serostatus was compiled. Both class I and class II loci were covered by HLA typing, at four-digit resolution. Among roughly 370 genotyped donors of the cohort, an average of approximately 250,000 unique TCR beta nucleotide sequences were sequenced per donor, approximately 20% of them non-productive. The number of donors typed differed by locus, with about 629-630 for A, B, C, DRB1 and DQB1, 522 for DQA1, some 570 for DPA1, and around 460 for DPB1. A few DR-DQ haplotypes were handled as single units for association and clustering because linkage in the cohort was strong. In the later analysis, no new phenotypic data were used to find candidate immune exposures; instead, reliance was placed on TCR beta sequences and their occurrence across donors. A later genetic analysis used genome-wide SNP genotypes for about three fifths of the 666 donors, treating that subset as a discovery cohort. An early release covering roughly 580 HLA-typed donors comprised approximately 290 gigabases of sequencing data and approximately 80 million unique TCR sequences. The aim of the study was to test whether cataloging public T cell receptors could identify signatures of past pathogen exposure. Besides the first cohort of roughly 700 subjects, a separate validation cohort made up of about 120 different subjects was used. The study profiled the T cell repertoires of 500 to 800 subjects by immunosequencing and related them to cytomegalovirus serostatus. To predict cytomegalovirus infection status, the study combined high-throughput TCR immunosequencing, statistical association of individual TCRs with disease status, and machine learning. All discovery cohort repertoires had been generated on a single sequencing platform. In an earlier analysis of roughly 540 of the donors, high-throughput TCR beta sequencing was used to judge whether each TCR beta V gene segment behaved as functional or pseudogenic.

The cohort comprised around 700 healthy bone marrow donors. At the time of sampling, all cohort members were nominally healthy, though unrecorded immune exposures were likely present. The donor was CMV seronegative and was included in the group of a few hundred seronegative cohort members. Every donor gave a peripheral blood sample, and the peripheral blood mononuclear cells from that sample were used for TCR beta sequencing. The Qiagen DNeasy Blood Extraction Kit was used to extract genomic DNA from the blood cell samples. Library method: the immunoSEQ multiplex PCR assay. A mixture of 60 forward primers for TCR Vbeta segments and 13 reverse primers for TCR Jbeta segments was used in the multiplex PCR. The CDR3 region of rearranged TCR beta genes was amplified from genomic DNA by a multiplex PCR assay. Amplified TCR beta libraries were sequenced as 87-base-pair reads on the Illumina HiSeq System. In the source study's methods: A later analysis tallied some 79 million unique TCR beta chains across the 700 or so repertoires, and around 9.9 million of those chains were shared by two or more donors. Raw reads were error-corrected and collapsed into unique sequences with a nearest-neighbor algorithm that merged closely related sequences to remove PCR and sequencing errors. To assign V, D and J gene segments, CDR3 sequences were aligned to IMGT reference sequences. For a sequence to be retained, a match of at least six nucleotides was required to both a V gene segment and a J gene segment. A rearrangement was called productive if the CDR3 had no stop codons and remained in frame with V and J, and every other rearrangement was called non-productive. CDR3 was defined by IMGT convention, running from the second conserved V-encoded cysteine to the conserved J-encoded phenylalanine. Sequences without an unambiguous match to a single V gene segment were excluded from the earlier analysis of about 640 of the donors. In an earlier analysis of 587 of the donors, a V segment was called functional when productive rearrangements were above 56.7%, and segregating when the standard deviation between donors exceeded 5%. A statistical classification framework was built for diagnosing cytomegalovirus status from the catalog of TCR beta chain sequences. V and J gene assignment, in a later analysis, came from comparing TCR nucleotide sequences with IMGT/GENE-DB human TR gene sequences. In a later analysis, CDR3 sequences and most-parsimonious VDJ recombination scenarios were assigned using the TCRdist pipeline. In a later analysis, every TCR beta chain was defined by the combination of its CDR3 amino acid sequence and its V-gene family, and reads without a unique V-gene family were dropped. To address suspected cross-contamination and a sequencing artifact, a later analysis removed 450 to 700 highly shared, low-generation-probability nucleotide sequences. In a later analysis, a clonal expansion index for each public chain was calculated from normalized within-repertoire ranks of inferred template counts. Generation probabilities in a later analysis came from a VDJ recombination model fitted to out-of-frame rearrangements, and those results were checked against IGoR. In a later analysis, TCR-TCR, TCR-HLA and TCR-CMV co-occurrence was scored with hypergeometric tests, and a repertoire-size bias correction was applied to TCR pairs. To estimate false discovery rates, a later analysis permuted the HLA or CMV assignments 20 times. In a later analysis, co-occurring TCRs were grouped with DBSCAN, and TCRdist sequence similarity was added when clustering was performed within HLA-allele-positive subsets. Co-occurrence clustering excluded repertoires with fewer than 30,000 or more than 120,000 public chains, plus five with anomalous nucleotide sharing. TCRdb stores this immuneACCESS table with in-frame sequences only. Part of the clones is absent; in the studies checked, under half of the shortfall reflects unresolved V genes, and no reason is known for the rest. The V and J calls and the clone size are those of that table, but D and trimming were determined from the DNA. The sample records 150,000 to 200,000 clones, 75% to 85% of which are singletons. The ten largest clonotypes hold 4% to 5% of the sample.

Here is what the overall study found, with its caveats: Specific HLA alleles were associated with 15,000 to 20,000 TCR beta sequences at a false discovery rate of 0.05 in a later analysis. A further reported finding was that TCR beta sequences accurately predicted the HLA-A and HLA-B alleles for most subjects in the first cohort. In this cohort, only TCR beta chains were sequenced, and detectable features were limited by the absence of alpha or paired-chain data. A later analysis found that most CMV-associated TCR beta chains appeared HLA-restricted, with HLA associations seemingly driven largely by CMV exposure. It was suggested by the authors that the approach could potentially be generalized to other disease states and immunological phenotypes. In both the original and validation cohorts, the classifier was reported to diagnose cytomegalovirus status with high specificity and sensitivity. A later analysis found that HLA-associated TCR beta chains were more clonally expanded and had lower generation probabilities than equally common non-associated chains. In an earlier analysis of approximately 590 of the donors, most TCR beta V segments appeared in productive rearrangements about 87% or about 30% of the time, broadly matching IMGT annotations. Strong co-occurrence of HLA alleles, especially DR and DQ, made assigning TCR associations to individual alleles difficult. A later analysis reported that several top co-occurrence clusters appeared linked to parvovirus B19, influenza, CMV and Epstein-Barr virus. Linkage disequilibrium might explain the correlated functional status among segregating V segments, but an unknown experimental factor could not be ruled out. A later genetic analysis associated a missense DCLRE1C variant with V-gene and J-gene trimming of TCR beta chains, and an independent cohort replicated the association. In the study, around 150 TCR beta chains were listed as associated with cytomegalovirus. While some public TCRs were present in many individuals, most TCR sequences turned up only very rarely across donors. A few of the identified cytomegalovirus-associated TCR beta chains were confirmed in vitro to be specific for cytomegalovirus antigens. Because counts were too low, 15 or so rarely observed V segments, including chromosome 9 orphons, were excluded from the earlier analysis of several hundred of the donors. A later genetic analysis reported fewer N-insertions in productive TCRs among donors in an Asian-associated ancestry cluster than the approximately 670-donor mean. The presence/absence analyses assumed that sequencing depth was roughly uniform across donors, and that assumption may not be true. The only immune exposure information available for the cohort was CMV serostatus. According to a later analysis, TCR association rates differed among HLA loci, with DRB1 alleles showing the most associated TCRs and HLA-C alleles showing the fewest. A cluster of highly shared sequence variants was judged likely to represent a technical artifact of the sequencing pipeline. Because HLA typing was unavailable for some donors at each locus, only the typed subset was used in association tests.

The sample taken for sequencing was PBMCs. The TCR sequence derives from a young man in good health and CMV-seronegative.

The DNA reads TGTGCCAGCAGCCAAAGCGGGGGGGCCTACAATGAGCAGTTCTTC. Translation gives CASSQSGGAYNEQFF. The chain is assembled from TRBV7-9 and TRBJ2-1, with 10 central nucleotides matching TRBD2. V has 5 bases trimmed and J has 2 bases trimmed; junction bases matching no gene number 3. Taken from cysteine to phenylalanine, the CDR3 has 15 residues. The only DNA kept is the CDR3, 45 bases in frame from the first base. Based on the germline V gene (reference sequence), the CDR1 and CDR2 sequences are SEHNR and FQNEAQ. Beyond the CDR3, the reference TRBV7-9 and TRBJ2-1 genes provide the residues; the full variable domain reads: DTGVSQNPRHKITKRGQNVTFRCDPISEHNRLYWYRQTLGQGPEFLTYFQNEAQLEKSRLLSDRFSAERPKGSFSTLEIQRTEQGDSAMYLCASSQSGGAYNEQFFGPGTRLTVL.